Following are 3 T cell receptor beta chains from one sample sequenced in a study of blood T cells in healthy people across ages. A sample-barcoded 5' primer and a J-beta primer mix were used in a second PCR of roughly 7 to 11 cycles. TCRdb independently ran MiXCR on the 5' RACE reads; one entry per CDR3 protein. The repertoire holds about 1,000,000 distinct CDR3 sequences, with 40% to 55% as singletons. The specimen was blood. Receptors originate from an older woman in good health.

J is TRBJ2-6 and V is TRBV4-1; D unclear. The ends were cut back, 5 bases at V and 5 bases at J, with 7 bases in the middle. Germline lookup yields CDR1 MGHRA and CDR2 YSYEKL. CDR3 length: 13 amino acids. CDR3 sequence (DNA): TGCGCCAGCAGCGGGGAATGGGCCAACGTCCTGACTTTC. Translation gives CASSGEWANVLTF.

The gene calls are TRBV30 and TRBJ1-4; D is unclear. Trimming removed 8 bases from V and 5 bases from J, with 9 bases in between. From germline, CDR1 is GTSNPN and CDR2 SVGIG (reference sequence). The CDR3 runs to 11 residues. The CDR3 region is CAGQSNEKLFF. CDR3 coding DNA: TGTGCCGGGCAATCGAATGAAAAACTGTTTTTT.

This clonotype was picked up many times. The chain links TRBV3-1 to TRBJ2-3, with TRBD2 matching over 7 bases. CDR1 LGHDT and CDR2 YNNKEL come from the germline V gene (reference sequence). The CDR3 covers 17 residues. Unmatched junction bases numbered 11, after V lost 1 base and J lost 4 bases. The CDR3 loop is CASSQVRTSRGPDTQYF. The CDR3 nucleotides are TGTGCCAGCAGCCAAGTGAGGACTAGTCGAGGGCCAGATACGCAGTATTTT.